This passage covers 9 T cell receptor beta chains from one sample sequenced in a study of T-cell memory formation after mild COVID-19 (dated by TCRdb to about 2021). Receptors were amplified or captured by 5' RACE. This sample was sequenced with an Illumina NovaSeq 6000. In TCRdb, the public reads were trimmed at Q25 with fastp and aligned with MiXCR, with productive beta chains retained. For every CDR3 protein sequence, its rows merge into one entry that carries the most common genes and DNA. The sample records approximately 260,000 distinct CDR3 sequences, roughly 16% of which are singletons. Together, the top ten hold 20% to 25% of the sample. Sequenced material: PBMCs or a T cell subset sorted from them (not recorded which). All receptors derive from a man between 18 and 35 years old who had mild COVID-19 (a few samples of this study predate the infection). The sample titles of this study are shuffled in the database, so cell type and time point are left out; the donor was told from shared clones.

This clonotype was observed a handful of times. V gene TRBV24-1 combines with J gene TRBJ1-6; a weak D match, TRBD1 (5 bases). V lost 6 bases, J lost 8 bases, and 13 bases lay in between. Germline V gives CDR1 KGHDR, CDR2 SFDVKD. The CDR3 has 14 amino acids. This CDR3 is CATSLTGPDSPLHF. The CDR3 DNA reads TGTGCCACCAGTCTCACAGGCCCGGATTCACCCCTCCACTTT.

In this sample, this clonotype turned up a few times. The CDR3 region has the DNA TGCGCCAGCAGTCGAAATCCGTACCAAGAGACCCAGTACTTC. This translates into CASSRNPYQETQYF. This chain joins TRBV5-1 and TRBJ2-5, with D uncertain. The germline gives CDR1 SGHRS, CDR2 YFSETQ. The CDR3 is 14 residues long. Trimming took 5 bases from V and 0 from J, leaving 11 bases between them.

This clonotype was seen at least ten times. The CDR3 here is CSVGDGEAFF. The CDR3 nucleotides read TGCAGCGTTGGGGACGGCGAAGCTTTCTTT. The V gene is TRBV29-1, the J gene TRBJ1-1; possible D gene TRBD1, 5 bases. The CDR3 spans 10 residues. The germline V and J ends were trimmed by 4 bases and 8 bases, with 8 bases remaining between them. Germline assignment: CDR1 SQVTM and CDR2 ANQGSEA. The complete variable domain, with remaining parts taken from reference TRBV29-1 and TRBJ1-1, reads SAVISQKPSRDICQRGTSLTIQCQVDSQVTMMFWYRQQPGQSLTLIATANQGSEATYESGFVIDKFPISRPNLTFSTLTVSNMSPEDSSIYLCSVGDGEAFFGQGTRLTVV.

This rearrangement joins TRBV6-2 or TRBV6-3 to TRBJ2-3; perhaps TRBD1 as D (5 bases). The germline V and J ends were trimmed by 2 bases and 1 base, with 7 bases remaining between them. Germline V gene sequence: CDR1 MNHEY, CDR2 SVGEGT. The CDR3 length is 14 residues. CDR3 region: CASSYGAGTDTQYF. Written as DNA, the CDR3 is TGTGCCAGCAGTTACGGGGCCGGCACAGATACGCAGTATTTT.

This clonotype was found a few times. The chain uses TRBV20-1 and TRBJ2-1, with TRBD1 matching over 8 bases. V lost 3 bases, J lost 10 bases, and 11 bases stayed unmatched. Germline assignment: CDR1 DFQATT and CDR2 SNEGSKA (reference sequence). This CDR3 is 14 amino acids long. The CDR3 here is CSASAGQGAQEQFF. CDR3 bases: TGCAGTGCTAGTGCCGGACAGGGTGCGCAAGAGCAGTTCTTC.

This clonotype was detected only a few times. The CDR3 is CASTDPSVRETQYF. In nucleotides, the CDR3 is TGCGCCAGCACCGACCCCTCAGTAAGAGAGACCCAGTACTTC. This sequence joins TRBV5-1 and TRBJ2-5, with no clear D. The V end was cut by 6 bases, the J end by 4 bases, with 16 bases between. Germline CDR1 reads SGHRS; CDR2 reads YFSETQ. This CDR3 contains 14 residues.

V is TRBV5-5 and J is TRBJ1-1; no clear D gene. CDR3 size: 14 residues. V lost 4 bases, J lost 1 base, and 11 bases lay in between. CDR1 and CDR2 (germline): SGHKS, YYEKEE (reference sequence). This CDR3 is CASSHIQRNTEAFF. The CDR3 DNA follows: TGTGCCAGCAGCCACATACAGAGGAACACTGAAGCTTTCTTT.

The rearrangement uses TRBV12-5 and TRBJ2-3; 9 positions match TRBD1. Per the germline V gene, CDR1 is LGHNT and CDR2 is FRNRAP. The CDR3 consists of 14 residues. V was pared by 5 bases and J by 5 bases, with 5 bases of the junction left unmatched. CDR3 loop: CASGLQGAGDTQYF. CDR3 DNA sequence: TGTGCTAGTGGTCTACAGGGGGCCGGAGATACGCAGTATTTT.

The table lists this clonotype with a few counts. The rearrangement joins TRBV4-2 to TRBJ1-4; D remains unclear. Trimming cost V 0 bases and J 12 bases, with 8 bases left between them. This CDR3 spans 12 amino acids. Germline V lookup: CDR1 LGHNA, CDR2 YNFKEQ. This CDR3 is CASSQDRRELFF. CDR3 bases: TGTGCCAGCAGCCAAGATCGGCGTGAACTGTTTTTT.